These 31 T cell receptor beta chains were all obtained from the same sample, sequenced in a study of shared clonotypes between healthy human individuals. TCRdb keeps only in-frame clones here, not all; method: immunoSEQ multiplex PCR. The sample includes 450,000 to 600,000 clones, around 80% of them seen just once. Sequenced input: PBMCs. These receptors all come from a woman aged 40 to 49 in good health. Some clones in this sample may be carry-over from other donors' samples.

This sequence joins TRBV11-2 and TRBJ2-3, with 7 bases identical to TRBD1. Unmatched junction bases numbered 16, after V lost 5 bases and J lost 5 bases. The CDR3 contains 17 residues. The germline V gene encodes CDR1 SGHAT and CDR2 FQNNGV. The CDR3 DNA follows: TGTGCCAGCAGCCGCTTCGGGACAGCCAAATCGGGAGATACGCAGTATTTT. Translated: CASSRFGTAKSGDTQYF.

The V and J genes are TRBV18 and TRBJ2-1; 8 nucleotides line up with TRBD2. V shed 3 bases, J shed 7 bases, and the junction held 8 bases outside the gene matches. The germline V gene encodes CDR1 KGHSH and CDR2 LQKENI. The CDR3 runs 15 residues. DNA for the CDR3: TGTGCCAGCTCACCCGGGACTAGGCGGGTAAATGAGCAGTTCTTC. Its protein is CASSPGTRRVNEQFF. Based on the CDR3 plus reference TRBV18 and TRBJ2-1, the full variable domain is NAGVMQNPRHLVRRRGQEARLRCSPMKGHSHVYWYRQLPEEGLKFMVYLQKENIIDESGMPKERFSAEFPKEGPSILRIQQVVRGDSAAYFCASSPGTRRVNEQFFGPGTRLTVL.

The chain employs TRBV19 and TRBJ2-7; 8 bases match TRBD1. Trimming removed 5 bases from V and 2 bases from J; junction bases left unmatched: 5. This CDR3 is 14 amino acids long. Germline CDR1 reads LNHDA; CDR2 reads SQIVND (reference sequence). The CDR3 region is CASSYGQGAYEQYF. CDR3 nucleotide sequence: TGTGCCAGTAGTTATGGACAGGGTGCCTACGAGCAGTACTTC.

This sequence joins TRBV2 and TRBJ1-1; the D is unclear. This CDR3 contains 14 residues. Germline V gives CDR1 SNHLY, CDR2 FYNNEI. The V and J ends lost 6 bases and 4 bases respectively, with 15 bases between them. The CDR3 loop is CASRVLQEGTEAFF. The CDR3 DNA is TGTGCCAGCAGGGTACTCCAAGAGGGCACTGAAGCTTTCTTT.

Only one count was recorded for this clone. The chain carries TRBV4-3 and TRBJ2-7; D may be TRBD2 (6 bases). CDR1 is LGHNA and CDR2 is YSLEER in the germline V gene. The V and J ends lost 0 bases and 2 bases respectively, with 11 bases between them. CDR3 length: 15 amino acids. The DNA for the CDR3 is TGCGCCAGCAGCCAAGATAAAGGAGGGACCTACGAGCAGTACTTC. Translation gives CASSQDKGGTYEQYF.

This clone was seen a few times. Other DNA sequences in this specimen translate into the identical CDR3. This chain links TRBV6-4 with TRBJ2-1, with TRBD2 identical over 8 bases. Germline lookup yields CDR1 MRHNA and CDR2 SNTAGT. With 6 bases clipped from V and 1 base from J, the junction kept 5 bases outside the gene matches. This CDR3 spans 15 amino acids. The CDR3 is CASSASGGSYNEQFF. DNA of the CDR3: TGTGCCAGCAGCGCCAGCGGGGGTTCCTACAATGAGCAGTTCTTC.

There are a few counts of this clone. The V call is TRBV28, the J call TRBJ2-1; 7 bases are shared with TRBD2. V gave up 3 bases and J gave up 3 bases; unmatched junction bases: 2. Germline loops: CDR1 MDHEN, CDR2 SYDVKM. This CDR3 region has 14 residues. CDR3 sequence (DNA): TGTGCCAGCAGTTTTCGGGACTACTACAATGAGCAGTTCTTC. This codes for CASSFRDYYNEQFF.

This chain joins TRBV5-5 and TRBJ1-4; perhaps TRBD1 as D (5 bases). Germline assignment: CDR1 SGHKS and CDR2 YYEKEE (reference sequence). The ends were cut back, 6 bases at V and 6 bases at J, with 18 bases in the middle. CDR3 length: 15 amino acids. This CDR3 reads CASTFAGTADEKLFF. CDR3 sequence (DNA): TGTGCCAGCACCTTCGCCGGGACGGCGGATGAAAAACTGTTTTTT.

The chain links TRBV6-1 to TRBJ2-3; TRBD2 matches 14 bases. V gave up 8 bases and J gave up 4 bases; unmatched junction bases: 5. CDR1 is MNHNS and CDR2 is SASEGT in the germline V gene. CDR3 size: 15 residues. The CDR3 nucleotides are TGTGCCAGCCTTGGGACTAGCGGGAGTGCAGATACGCAGTATTTT. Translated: CASLGTSGSADTQYF.

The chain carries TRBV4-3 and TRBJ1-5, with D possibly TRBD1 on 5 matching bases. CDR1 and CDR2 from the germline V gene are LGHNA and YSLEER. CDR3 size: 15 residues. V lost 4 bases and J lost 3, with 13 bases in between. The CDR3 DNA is TGCGCCAGCAGCCCTTATTACAGGAACAATCAGCCCCAGCATTTT. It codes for CASSPYYRNNQPQHF.

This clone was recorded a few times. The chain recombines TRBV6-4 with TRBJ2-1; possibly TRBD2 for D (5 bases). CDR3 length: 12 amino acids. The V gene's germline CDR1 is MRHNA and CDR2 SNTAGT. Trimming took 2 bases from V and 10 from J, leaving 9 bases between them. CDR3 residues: CASSDNQREQFF. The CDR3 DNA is TGTGCCAGCAGTGACAACCAGCGGGAGCAGTTCTTC.

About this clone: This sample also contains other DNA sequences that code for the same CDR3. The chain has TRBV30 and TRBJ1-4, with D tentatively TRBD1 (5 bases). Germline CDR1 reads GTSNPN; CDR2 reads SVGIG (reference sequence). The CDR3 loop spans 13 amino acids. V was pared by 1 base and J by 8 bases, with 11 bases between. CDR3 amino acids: CAWSGQLNEKLFF. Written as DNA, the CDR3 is TGTGCCTGGAGTGGACAGCTTAACGAAAAACTGTTTTTT. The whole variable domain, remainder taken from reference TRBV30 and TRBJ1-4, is SQTIHQWPATLVQPVGSPLSLECTVEGTSNPNLYWYRQAAGRGLQLLFYSVGIGQISSEVPQNLSASRPQDRQFILSSKKLLLSDSGFYLCAWSGQLNEKLFFGSGTQLSVL.

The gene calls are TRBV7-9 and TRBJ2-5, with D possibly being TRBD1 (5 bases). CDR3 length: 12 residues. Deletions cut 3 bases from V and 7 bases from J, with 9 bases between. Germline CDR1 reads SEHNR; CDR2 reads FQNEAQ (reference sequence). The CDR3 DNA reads TGTGCCAGCAGCTTCCCTAGGGGGACCCAGTACTTC. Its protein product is CASSFPRGTQYF.

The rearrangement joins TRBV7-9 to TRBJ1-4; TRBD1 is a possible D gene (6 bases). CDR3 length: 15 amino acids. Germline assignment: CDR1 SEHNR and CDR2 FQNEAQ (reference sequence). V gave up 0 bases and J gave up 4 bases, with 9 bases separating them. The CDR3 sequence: CASSLARGRNEKLFF. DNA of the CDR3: TGTGCCAGCAGCTTAGCCAGGGGCCGTAATGAAAAACTGTTTTTT.

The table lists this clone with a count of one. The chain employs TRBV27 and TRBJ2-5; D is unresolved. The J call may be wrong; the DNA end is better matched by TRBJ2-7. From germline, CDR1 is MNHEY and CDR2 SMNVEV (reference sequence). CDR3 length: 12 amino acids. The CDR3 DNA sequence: TGTGCCAGCAGTCCCAGGAGCACCGAGCAGTACTTC. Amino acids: CASSPRSTEQYF.

CDR3 sequence (DNA): TGCAGCGTTGCCCGGGTCAACTCCGGCACACTGTACTTC. This sequence encodes CSVARVNSGTLYF. The chain carries TRBV29-1 and TRBJ2-5; D gene ambiguous. This CDR3 is built from 13 residues. From germline, CDR1 is SQVTM and CDR2 ANQGSEA. V was clipped by 4 bases and J by 13 bases, with 22 bases between them. The entire variable domain, with the rest obtained from reference TRBV29-1 and TRBJ2-5, is as follows: SAVISQKPSRDICQRGTSLTIQCQVDSQVTMMFWYRQQPGQSLTLIATANQGSEATYESGFVIDKFPISRPNLTFSTLTVSNMSPEDSSIYLCSVARVNSGTLYFGPGTRLLVL.

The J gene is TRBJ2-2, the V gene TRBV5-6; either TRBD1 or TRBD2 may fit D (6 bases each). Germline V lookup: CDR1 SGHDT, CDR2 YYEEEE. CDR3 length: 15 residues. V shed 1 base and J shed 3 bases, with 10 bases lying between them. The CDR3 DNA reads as TGTGCCAGCAGCTTGAGGGGGGACTACACCGGGGAGCTGTTTTTT. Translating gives CASSLRGDYTGELFF.

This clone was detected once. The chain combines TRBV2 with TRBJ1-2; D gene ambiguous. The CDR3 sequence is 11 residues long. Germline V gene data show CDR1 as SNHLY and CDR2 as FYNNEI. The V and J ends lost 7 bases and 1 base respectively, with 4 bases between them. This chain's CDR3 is CASTDNYGYTF. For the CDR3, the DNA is TGTGCCAGCACAGATAACTATGGCTACACCTTC.

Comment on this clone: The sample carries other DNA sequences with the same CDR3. In DNA, the CDR3 is TGCGCCAGCAGCCCAGGACAGGGTAATGAAAAACTGTTTTTT. Amino acids: CASSPGQGNEKLFF. The chain carries TRBV5-1 and TRBJ1-4; 8 nucleotides align to TRBD1. Germline V gives CDR1 SGHRS, CDR2 YFSETQ. The CDR3 is made up of 14 amino acids. With V trimmed by 4 bases and J by 4 bases, 3 bases remained unmatched.

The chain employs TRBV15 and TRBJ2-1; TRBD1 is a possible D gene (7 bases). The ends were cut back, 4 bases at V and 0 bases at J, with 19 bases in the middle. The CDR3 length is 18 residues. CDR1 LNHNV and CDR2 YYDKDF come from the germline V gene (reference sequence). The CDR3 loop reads CATSTGGLEGASYNEQFF. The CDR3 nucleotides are TGTGCCACCAGCACCGGGGGTCTGGAGGGGGCCTCCTACAATGAGCAGTTCTTC.

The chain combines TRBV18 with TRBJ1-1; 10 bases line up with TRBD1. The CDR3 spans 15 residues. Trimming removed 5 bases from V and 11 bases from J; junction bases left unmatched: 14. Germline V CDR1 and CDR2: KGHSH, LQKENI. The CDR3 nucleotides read TGTGCCAGCTCAATACGGGACAGGGGCAGCATTGAGGCTTTCTTT. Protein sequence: CASSIRDRGSIEAFF. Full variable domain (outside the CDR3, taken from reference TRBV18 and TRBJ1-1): NAGVMQNPRHLVRRRGQEARLRCSPMKGHSHVYWYRQLPEEGLKFMVYLQKENIIDESGMPKERFSAEFPKEGPSILRIQQVVRGDSAAYFCASSIRDRGSIEAFFGQGTRLTVV.

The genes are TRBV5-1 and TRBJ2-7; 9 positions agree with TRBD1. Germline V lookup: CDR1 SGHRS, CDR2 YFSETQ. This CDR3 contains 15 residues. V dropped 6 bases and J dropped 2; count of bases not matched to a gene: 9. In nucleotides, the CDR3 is TGCGCCAGCATCGGGACGACAGGGGGGACCTACGAGCAGTACTTC. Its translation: CASIGTTGGTYEQYF.

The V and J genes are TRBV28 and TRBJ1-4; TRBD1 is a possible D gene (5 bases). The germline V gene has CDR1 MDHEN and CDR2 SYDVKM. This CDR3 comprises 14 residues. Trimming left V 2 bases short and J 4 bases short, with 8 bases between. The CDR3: CASSLRQGNEKLFF. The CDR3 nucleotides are TGTGCCAGCAGTTTAAGGCAGGGTAATGAAAAACTGTTTTTT.

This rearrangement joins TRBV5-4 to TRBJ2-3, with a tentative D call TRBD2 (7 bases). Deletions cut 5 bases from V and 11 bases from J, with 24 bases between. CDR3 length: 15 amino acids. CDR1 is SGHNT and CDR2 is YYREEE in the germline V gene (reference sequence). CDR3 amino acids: CASSPLAGARVGQYF. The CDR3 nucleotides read TGTGCCAGCAGTCCCTTGGCGGGGGCGCGTGTCGGGCAGTATTTT.

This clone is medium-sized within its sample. CDR3 region: CASRGVGRAQETQYF. CDR3 bases: TGTGCCAGTAGAGGGGTCGGGAGGGCCCAAGAGACCCAGTACTTC. This chain uses TRBV19 with TRBJ2-5; the match to TRBD2 covers 8 bases. The CDR3 is made up of 15 amino acids. V lost 6 bases, J lost 1 base, and 7 bases stayed unmatched. Germline V gene sequence: CDR1 LNHDA, CDR2 SQIVND (reference sequence).

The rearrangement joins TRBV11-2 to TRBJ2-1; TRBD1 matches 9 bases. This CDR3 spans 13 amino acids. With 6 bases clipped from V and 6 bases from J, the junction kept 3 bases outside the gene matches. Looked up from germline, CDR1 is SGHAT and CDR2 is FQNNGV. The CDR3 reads CASRDRGGNEQFF. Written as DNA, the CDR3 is TGTGCCAGCAGGGACAGGGGAGGCAATGAGCAGTTCTTC.

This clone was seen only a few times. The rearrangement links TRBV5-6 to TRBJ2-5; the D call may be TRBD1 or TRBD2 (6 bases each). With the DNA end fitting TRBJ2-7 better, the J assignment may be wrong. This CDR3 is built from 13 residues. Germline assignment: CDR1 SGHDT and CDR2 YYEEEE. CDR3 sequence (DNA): TGTGCCAGCAGCTTGAATGGGGGGCGCGAGCAGTACTTC. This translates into CASSLNGGREQYF.

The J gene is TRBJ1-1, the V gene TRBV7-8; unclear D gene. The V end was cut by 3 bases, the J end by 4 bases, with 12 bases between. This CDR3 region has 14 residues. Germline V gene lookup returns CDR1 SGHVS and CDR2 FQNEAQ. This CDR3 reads CASSFSGLGTEAFF. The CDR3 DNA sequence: TGTGCCAGCAGCTTCTCGGGTCTCGGCACTGAAGCTTTCTTT.

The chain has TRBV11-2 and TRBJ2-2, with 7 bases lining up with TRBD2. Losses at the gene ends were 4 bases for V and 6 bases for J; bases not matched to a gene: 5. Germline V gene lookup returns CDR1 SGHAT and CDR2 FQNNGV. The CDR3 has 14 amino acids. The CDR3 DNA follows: TGTGCCAGCAGCTCCCGACTAGCTGCCGGGGAGCTGTTTTTT. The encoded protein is CASSSRLAAGELFF.

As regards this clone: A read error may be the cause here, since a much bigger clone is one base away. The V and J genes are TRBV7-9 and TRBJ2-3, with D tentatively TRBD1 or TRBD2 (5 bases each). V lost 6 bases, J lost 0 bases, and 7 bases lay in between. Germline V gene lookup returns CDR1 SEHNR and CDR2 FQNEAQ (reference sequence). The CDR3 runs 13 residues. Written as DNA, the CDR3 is TGTGCCAGCAGTTGGGACAGCACAGATACGCAGTATTTT. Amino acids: CASSWDSTDTQYF.

CDR3 nucleotides: TGTGCCAGCAGCCTGGGACAGGGGGCAAACACCATATATTTT. Amino acid sequence: CASSLGQGANTIYF. V and J are TRBV5-5 and TRBJ1-3; 12 bases are a match to TRBD1. The CDR3 runs to 14 residues. V trimming: 4 bases; J trimming: 6 bases; junction bases outside the gene matches: 2. Germline CDR1 and CDR2: SGHKS and YYEKEE (reference sequence).